This T cell receptor (beta chain) derives from a study of regulatory T cells in long-lasting Graves disease. About the study: Graves' patients with a new diagnosis had received antithyroid drugs under 3 months.

To make TCR beta libraries, researchers used iRepertoire HTBI primers and Arm-PCR of CDR3 regions. In TCRdb, the multiplex PCR reads were re-called with MiXCR into one record per CDR3 protein. The table shows 350,000 to 550,000 distinct CDR3 sequences, with under 15% occurring only once. Time point noted: newly diagnosed GD, antithyroid drugs for less than 3 months. PBMC RNA was the source of the TCR library. The patients were enrolled through endocrinology in Xi'an, China. A note on this clonotype: Its matching antigen is unknown.

V shed 5 bases and J shed 3 bases, with 17 bases lying between them. The CDR3 is made up of 14 amino acids. The V gene's germline CDR1 is DFQATT and CDR2 SNEGSKA (reference sequence). Regarding the study as a whole: More public clonotypes were shared by persistent patients (around 3,000) than by new patients (fewer than 1,000).

These same records also appear under a second study, on T cells in Graves' hyperthyroidism and ophthalmopathy. According to that study: Carried out on the TCR CDR3, a first-round RT-PCR used the HTBI primer set.

The specimen comprised peripheral blood mononuclear cells (PBMCs), sampled at new diagnosis, from a patient treated with antithyroid drugs. The chain has TRBV20-1 and TRBJ2-7; possibly TRBD1 for D (6 bases). The TCR was taken from a woman in her 30s with Graves disease. The CDR3 DNA reads as TGCAGTGCTGAGAACAGGGCAACAGTCTACGAGCAGTACTTC. Translation: CSAENRATVYEQYF.